The clone carrying this T cell receptor beta chain was detected many times. The source of the sample is a study of T cells in Graves' hyperthyroidism and ophthalmopathy. Study-wide context: Peripheral blood was taken when the disease was first diagnosed, before any treatment began.

TCR beta CDR3 regions were amplified from RNA. The study used the HTBI primer set for a first-round RT-PCR of the TCR CDR3. Each CDR3 protein is one row after TCRdb ran MiXCR on the multiplex PCR reads. The sample has 200,000 to 250,000 distinct CDR3 sequences; approximately 16% are singletons. The germline CDR1 and CDR2 sequences are SGHAT and FQDESV (reference sequence). This CDR3 region has 15 residues. V was shortened by 5 bases and J by 1 base, with 14 bases between the two germline ends. Sequenced input: blood. This clonotype was sampled from a man aged 35 to 55 with Graves' hyperthyroidism. V and J are TRBV11-1 and TRBJ1-1, with D unclear. CDR3 loop: CASSTVPGRNTEAFF. Here the CDR3 DNA reads TGTGCCAGCAGCACCGTCCCGGGAAGGAACACTGAAGCTTTCTTT.